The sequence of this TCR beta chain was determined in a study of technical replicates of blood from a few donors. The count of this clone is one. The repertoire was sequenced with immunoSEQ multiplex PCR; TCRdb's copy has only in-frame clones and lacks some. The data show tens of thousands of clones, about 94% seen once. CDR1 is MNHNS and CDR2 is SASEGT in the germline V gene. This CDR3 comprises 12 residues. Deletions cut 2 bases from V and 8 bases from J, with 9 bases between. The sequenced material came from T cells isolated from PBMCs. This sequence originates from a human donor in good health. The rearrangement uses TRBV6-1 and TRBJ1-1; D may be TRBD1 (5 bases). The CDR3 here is CASSEKGLEAFF. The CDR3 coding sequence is TGTGCCAGCAGTGAAAAGGGGTTAGAAGCTTTCTTT.